The 27 T cell receptor beta chains listed next were all sequenced from one sample in a study of radiation and T cells in renal cell carcinoma. TCRdb's table, derived via immunoSEQ multiplex PCR, lists solely in-frame clones and lacks some. The sample carries around 130,000 clones, 70% to 90% recorded once. Time point of the sample: blood 2 weeks post-SBRT. Described treatment: 15 Gy SBRT to primary tumor, nephrectomy 4 weeks later. This material consisted of blood, taken from a patient whose treatment included radiotherapy and nephrectomy. These receptors all stem from a woman aged 60-75 years with renal cell carcinoma.

The rearrangement uses TRBV6-1 and TRBJ1-3, with D hard to call. Trimming took off 8 bases at V and 4 bases at J, with 12 bases between the two ends. Germline V gene lookup returns CDR1 MNHNS and CDR2 SASEGT. CDR3 length: 13 amino acids. The CDR3 sequence: CASGSLGGNTIYF. Here the CDR3 DNA reads TGTGCCAGCGGATCCCTTGGGGGAAACACCATATATTTT.

V and J are TRBV9 and TRBJ2-7; TRBD1 is a possible D gene (6 bases). V was cut by 3 bases and J by 2 bases, with 12 bases left in between. From germline, CDR1 is SGDLS and CDR2 YYNGEE. CDR3 length equals 14 residues. CDR3: CASSAGAGTYEQYF. The CDR3 coding sequence is TGTGCCAGCAGCGCAGGGGCCGGCACCTACGAGCAGTACTTC.

J is TRBJ1-1 and V is TRBV10-3; possibly TRBD1 for D (6 bases). Germline V lookup: CDR1 ENHRY, CDR2 SYGVKD. V gave up 2 bases and J gave up 7 bases, with 11 bases separating them. There are 13 residues in the CDR3. The CDR3 here is CAISEDRYLEAFF. For the CDR3, the DNA is TGTGCCATCAGTGAGGACAGGTACCTTGAAGCTTTCTTT.

The chain has TRBV28 and TRBJ1-2; D gene uncertain. This CDR3 contains 13 residues. CDR1 and CDR2 (germline): MDHEN, SYDVKM. The V end lost 6 bases, the J end lost 7 bases, and 15 bases lay between the germline ends. CDR3 in DNA: TGTGCCAGCAGGCCAAATTCGGGGTCTGGCTACACCTTC. Translated, it gives CASRPNSGSGYTF.

The chain joins TRBV30 to TRBJ2-7; TRBD2 might be the D (5 bases). Trimming left V 2 bases short and J 5 bases short, with 16 bases between. The CDR3 totals 14 residues. Germline CDR1 is GTSNPN and CDR2 is SVGIG (reference sequence). CDR3 bases: TGTGCCTGGAGTTGGATGGGGAGAGGCGACGAGCAGTACTTC. This encodes CAWSWMGRGDEQYF.

V usage is TRBV4-1 and J usage is TRBJ1-5; no reliable D call. V lost 0 bases to trimming and J lost 4 bases, with 10 bases between them. CDR1 is MGHRA and CDR2 is YSYEKL in the germline V gene. The CDR3 spans 15 residues. This CDR3 is CASSQEGGTNQPQHF. The CDR3 DNA sequence: TGCGCCAGCAGCCAAGAGGGTGGCACTAATCAGCCCCAGCATTTT.

V gene TRBV7-6 combines with J gene TRBJ2-5; D is ambiguous. CDR1 is SGHVS and CDR2 is FNYEAQ in the germline V gene. This CDR3 spans 13 amino acids. Trimming removed 5 bases from V and 5 bases from J, with 12 bases in between. DNA of the CDR3: TGTGCCAGCAGCCCGACGACTGGTGAGACCCAGTACTTC. Protein: CASSPTTGETQYF.

This chain joins TRBV5-4 and TRBJ2-7, with D possibly matching TRBD2 (6 bases). The germline V gene encodes CDR1 SGHNT and CDR2 YYREEE (reference sequence). V was shortened by 4 bases and J by 2 bases, with 10 bases between the two germline ends. CDR3 length: 13 residues. CDR3 residues: CASSGGIPYEQYF. In nucleotides, the CDR3 is TGTGCCAGCAGCGGCGGGATCCCCTACGAGCAGTACTTC.

The chain carries TRBV4-3 and TRBJ1-4; D is possibly TRBD1 (5 bases). The germline V gene encodes CDR1 LGHNA and CDR2 YSLEER. V was clipped by 1 base and J by 4 bases, with 7 bases between them. This CDR3 comprises 14 residues. The CDR3 region is CASSQGGGNEKLFF. In DNA, the CDR3 is TGCGCCAGCAGCCAAGGGGGGGGTAATGAAAAACTGTTTTTT.

The chain recombines TRBV4-1 with TRBJ2-7, with D unclear. The V and J ends lost 0 bases and 1 base respectively, with 10 bases between them. The CDR3 spans 15 residues. The germline CDR1 and CDR2 sequences are MGHRA and YSYEKL. CDR3 sequence (DNA): TGCGCCAGCAGCCAAGATCTTGGCAGGTCCTACGAGCAGTACTTC. Protein product: CASSQDLGRSYEQYF.

V and J are TRBV10-3 and TRBJ1-6, with D possibly matching TRBD1 (5 bases). This CDR3 comprises 15 residues. Trimming took 10 bases from V and 7 from J, leaving 20 bases between them. Germline CDR1 ENHRY, CDR2 SYGVKD. The CDR3 protein is CATYPGPIPNSPLHF. The CDR3, as DNA: TGTGCCACATACCCGGGGCCGATCCCCAATTCACCCCTCCACTTT.

The rearrangement uses TRBV21-1 and TRBJ1-3. TRBV21-1 is a listed pseudogene. The CDR3 runs to 17 residues. The CDR3 sequence is CASSKDKILGSGNTIYF. The CDR3 DNA reads TGTGCCAGCAGCAAAGATAAGATTCTTGGCTCTGGAAACACCATATATTTT.

This chain links TRBV29-1 with TRBJ2-1; 13 positions match TRBD2. With V trimmed by 7 bases and J by 7 bases, 10 bases remained unmatched. Per germline, CDR1 SQVTM and CDR2 ANQGSEA. CDR3 size: 15 residues. The CDR3 loop reads CSAILLAGGQNEQFF. CDR3 bases: TGCAGCGCCATACTACTAGCGGGGGGGCAGAATGAGCAGTTCTTC.

V and J are TRBV18 and TRBJ1-1, with unresolved D. Trimming left V 2 bases short and J 4 bases short, with 8 bases between. Looked up from germline, CDR1 is KGHSH and CDR2 is LQKENI. The CDR3 has 13 residues. This chain's CDR3 is CASSPYPSTEAFF. In DNA form, the CDR3 reads TGTGCCAGCTCACCATACCCGAGCACTGAAGCTTTCTTT.

The table lists this clone with many counts. This rearrangement joins TRBV6-6 to TRBJ1-6, with D possibly matching TRBD1 (5 bases). Germline loops: CDR1 MNHNY, CDR2 SVGAGI (reference sequence). The CDR3 consists of 14 residues. V was pared by 3 bases and J by 14 bases, with 17 bases between. The CDR3 loop is CASSYVTGRTALHF. Here the CDR3 DNA reads TGTGCCAGCAGTTATGTTACAGGACGTACAGCCCTCCACTTT.

The V call is TRBV9, the J call TRBJ2-3, with 9 bases matching TRBD2. J gave up 2 bases and V 0 bases, and 4 bases lay outside the gene matches. CDR3 length: 16 amino acids. The V gene's germline CDR1 is SGDLS and CDR2 YYNGEE. Here the CDR3 reads CASSVVPSGVTDTQYF. The CDR3 nucleotides read TGTGCCAGCAGCGTAGTTCCTAGCGGGGTCACAGATACGCAGTATTTT.

The chain carries TRBV6-1 and TRBJ2-7; D unclear. CDR3 length: 17 residues. CDR1 and CDR2 (germline): MNHNS, SASEGT. The V and J ends lost 2 bases and 3 bases respectively, with 20 bases between them. The CDR3 nucleotides are TGTGCCAGCAGTGAAATGGGGTTCGGCGGCAGCGACTACGAGCAGTACTTC. Amino acid sequence: CASSEMGFGGSDYEQYF.

The chain combines TRBV14 with TRBJ2-5; the match to TRBD2 covers 8 bases. CDR1 SGHDN and CDR2 FVKESK come from the germline V gene. There are 15 residues in the CDR3. With 4 bases clipped from V and 3 bases from J, the junction kept 7 bases outside the gene matches. The CDR3 spells CASSPGLDDKETQYF. CDR3 DNA sequence: TGTGCCAGCAGCCCGGGACTAGATGACAAAGAGACCCAGTACTTC.

The chain links TRBV28 to TRBJ2-5; D is undetermined. Germline CDR1 reads MDHEN; CDR2 reads SYDVKM. Trimming took off 6 bases at V and 5 bases at J, with 7 bases between the two ends. The CDR3 has 11 residues. DNA of the CDR3: TGTGCCAGCAGATTGCAGGAGACCCAGTACTTC. Translation gives CASRLQETQYF.

The V call is TRBV11-3, the J call TRBJ1-1; D call uncertain. The CDR3 has 13 residues. The germline CDR1 and CDR2 sequences are SGHNT and YENEEA. Trimming removed 0 bases from V and 0 bases from J, with 2 bases in between. The CDR3 is CASSLDMNTEAFF. CDR3 bases: TGTGCCAGCAGCTTAGACATGAACACTGAAGCTTTCTTT.

This clone was counted between two and nine times. V gene TRBV4-1 combines with J gene TRBJ1-6; the match to TRBD1 covers 7 bases. Germline assignment: CDR1 MGHRA and CDR2 YSYEKL. The V and J ends lost 0 bases and 7 bases, in that order; junction bases with no gene match: 6. The CDR3 totals 16 residues. The CDR3 bases are TGCGCCAGCAGCCAAGAGGGGTCAGGGGGGAATTCACCCCTCCACTTT. Translation: CASSQEGSGGNSPLHF.

The chain uses TRBV9 and TRBJ2-1, with a weak D call TRBD2 (6 bases). The CDR3 extends over 15 amino acids. Trimming stripped 4 bases from V and 5 bases from J, with 16 bases between. Germline V CDR1 and CDR2: SGDLS, YYNGEE. The CDR3 protein is CASSLPPGADNEQFF. The CDR3 region has the DNA TGTGCCAGCAGCCTCCCACCGGGAGCGGACAATGAGCAGTTCTTC.

The chain carries TRBV7-2 and TRBJ2-5; 10 bases agree with TRBD2. The CDR3 is 13 amino acids. Germline V lookup: CDR1 SGHTA, CDR2 FQGNSA. V shed 3 bases, J shed 5 bases, and the junction held 0 bases outside the gene matches. CDR3 bases: TGTGCCAGCAGCTTTAGCGGGAGGGAGACCCAGTACTTC. Protein sequence: CASSFSGRETQYF.

This chain joins TRBV18 and TRBJ2-2, with D unclear. V shed 1 base and J shed 4 bases, with 10 bases lying between them. There are 15 residues in the CDR3. Per germline, CDR1 KGHSH and CDR2 LQKENI. This CDR3 reads CASSPRDTATGELFF. The CDR3 DNA is TGTGCCAGCTCACCACGAGATACAGCCACCGGGGAGCTGTTTTTT. The full variable domain, in which reference TRBV18 and TRBJ2-2 provide the parts outside the CDR3, is NAGVMQNPRHLVRRRGQEARLRCSPMKGHSHVYWYRQLPEEGLKFMVYLQKENIIDESGMPKERFSAEFPKEGPSILRIQQVVRGDSAAYFCASSPRDTATGELFFGEGSRLTVL.

CDR3 sequence reads: CASSWTGEAYEQYF. Written as DNA, the CDR3 is TGCGCCAGCAGCTGGACAGGGGAAGCCTACGAGCAGTACTTC. The gene calls are TRBV5-1 and TRBJ2-7; TRBD1 matches 9 bases. V lost 3 bases and J lost 2; bases outside the gene matches: 3. Looked up from germline, CDR1 is SGHRS and CDR2 is YFSETQ. This CDR3 comprises 14 residues.

The chain joins TRBV5-1 to TRBJ1-1; no reliable D call. V lost 4 bases and J 1 base, leaving 11 bases between the germline ends. The germline CDR1 and CDR2 sequences are SGHRS and YFSETQ. The length of the CDR3 is 14 residues. The CDR3 coding sequence is TGCGCCAGCAGCCAGTCCCCTGGGAACACTGAAGCTTTCTTT. Protein product: CASSQSPGNTEAFF.

V and J are TRBV11-2 and TRBJ2-1; the D gene is possibly TRBD1 (5 bases). The CDR3 spans 13 residues. V lost 0 bases, J lost 9 bases, and 9 bases lay in between. Germline lookup yields CDR1 SGHAT and CDR2 FQNNGV. In DNA form, the CDR3 reads TGTGCCAGCAGCTTAGAAAGGGGAATTGAGCAGTTCTTC. This gives the protein CASSLERGIEQFF.